This T cell receptor (beta chain) was found in a study of cytomegalovirus exposure and HLA in healthy donors. In the study overall: A subsequent analysis reported that the 120 or so validation repertoires were produced on the same platform that had also been used for the approximately 700 first-cohort repertoires. Study outcomes and limitations: Some TCR beta chains (over 150 of them) were listed as cytomegalovirus-associated. Clusters of TCRs from the first cohort tended to co-occur in the 100 to 150 validation repertoires (as a later analysis found).

Turning to this clone: Its antigen is unidentified.

Trimming removed 5 bases from V and 2 bases from J; junction bases left unmatched: 8. The germline V gene encodes CDR1 SGHAT and CDR2 FQNNGV. CDR3 length equals 15 residues. Clones were read by immunoSEQ multiplex PCR, and TCRdb kept only the in-frame ones, dropping some. This table has 210,000 or so clones, around 88% appearing once. The sequencing input was PBMCs. V and J are TRBV11-2 and TRBJ2-7; 8 bases agree with TRBD1. This receptor was obtained from a young woman in good health and CMV-seronegative. The CDR3 DNA reads as TGTGCCAGCAGCCGGGGGACAGGCTCTCCCTACGAGCAGTACTTC. Amino acid sequence: CASSRGTGSPYEQYF.